The 14 T cell receptor beta chains listed next were all sequenced from one sample in a study of control samples from healthy donors and cancer patients. Produced via immunoSEQ multiplex PCR; TCRdb's table is partial and in-frame only. In the table there are over 50,000 clones, roughly 90% of which are singletons. Sequencing was carried out using blood. These receptor sequences come from a man aged 50 or older in good health.

The CDR3 loop reads CASSADGNGYTF. The DNA for the CDR3 is TGTGCCAGCAGCGCGGATGGAAATGGCTACACCTTC. J is TRBJ1-2 and V is TRBV9, with D unresolved. The CDR3 has 12 amino acids. Germline CDR1 reads SGDLS; CDR2 reads YYNGEE. Trimming cost V 3 bases and J 6 bases, with 9 bases left between them.

The genes are TRBV5-1 and TRBJ2-2; D unresolved. Germline V CDR1 and CDR2: SGHRS, YFSETQ. The CDR3 extends over 14 amino acids. Between the trimmed V and J ends, which lost 3 bases and 3 bases, there was a span of 9 bases. CDR3 bases: TGCGCCAGCAGCTCAGGTGCGGACACCGGGGAGCTGTTTTTT. This encodes CASSSGADTGELFF.

DNA for the CDR3: TGTGCCAGCAGCTTAGGGTCGTTGGTCTCTGGAAACACCATATATTTT. Translating gives CASSLGSLVSGNTIYF. The chain links TRBV13 to TRBJ1-3; D is ambiguous. Germline V gives CDR1 PRHDT, CDR2 FYEKMQ (reference sequence). This CDR3 contains 16 residues. V lost 0 bases and J 0 bases, leaving 9 bases between the germline ends.

This chain joins TRBV12-3 or TRBV12-4 and TRBJ1-1; tentatively, D is TRBD1 (5 bases). The V end was cut by 1 base, the J end by 6 bases, with 6 bases between. The CDR3 is made up of 12 amino acids. The CDR3 DNA sequence: TGTGCCAGCAGTTTAGGGGGACCTGAAGCTTTCTTT. Its protein product is CASSLGGPEAFF.

The rearrangement uses TRBV19 and TRBJ1-1; the match to TRBD1 covers 7 bases. V shed 5 bases and J 0 bases; nucleotides not matched to a gene: 6. There are 15 residues in the CDR3. CDR1 and CDR2 from the germline V gene are LNHDA and SQIVND (reference sequence). The CDR3 DNA follows: TGTGCCAGTAGTTTCTCCGGGACAGTGAACACTGAAGCTTTCTTT. This sequence encodes CASSFSGTVNTEAFF.

The rearrangement joins TRBV18 to TRBJ2-2; TRBD2 agrees at 9 bases. The germline V gene has CDR1 KGHSH and CDR2 LQKENI. With V trimmed by 5 bases and J by 1 base, 2 bases remained unmatched. The CDR3 totals 15 residues. CDR3 amino acids: CASSLAGENTGELFF. CDR3 bases: TGTGCCAGCTCATTAGCGGGAGAGAACACCGGGGAGCTGTTTTTT.

The chain carries TRBV27 and TRBJ1-5; a possible D gene is TRBD1 (6 bases). CDR1 is MNHEY and CDR2 is SMNVEV in the germline V gene (reference sequence). CDR3 length: 16 amino acids. With 0 bases removed from V and 3 bases from J, the gap between germline ends came to 12 bases. DNA for the CDR3: TGTGCCAGCAGTTTATCCGGAGGGGGGCTCAATCAGCCCCAGCATTTT. Translated, it gives CASSLSGGGLNQPQHF.

This clone was seen only once. The chain is built from TRBV7-2 and TRBJ2-7; D is unclear. Trimming removed 11 bases at V and 1 base at J, with 6 bases between. The CDR3 consists of 10 residues. Germline values: CDR1 SGHTA, CDR2 FQGNSA. CDR3 region: CAGPSYEQYF. In DNA, the CDR3 is TGTGCCGGCCCTTCCTACGAGCAGTACTTC.

V gene TRBV9 combines with J gene TRBJ1-1; the D is unclear. The CDR3 spans 14 residues. Trimming shortened V by 0 bases and J by 3 bases, and 9 bases separated the two germline ends. CDR1 SGDLS and CDR2 YYNGEE come from the germline V gene. CDR3 sequence reads: CASSVVVDDTEAFF. The CDR3 DNA is TGTGCCAGCAGCGTAGTCGTGGATGACACTGAAGCTTTCTTT.

The CDR3 sequence: CASSFSGANQPQHF. The DNA for the CDR3 is TGTGCCAGCAGTTTTAGTGGGGCCAATCAGCCCCAGCATTTT. The chain uses TRBV27 and TRBJ1-5, with D possibly matching TRBD1 (5 bases). This CDR3 is 14 amino acids long. V gave up 3 bases and J gave up 3 bases, with 9 bases separating them. The germline V gene encodes CDR1 MNHEY and CDR2 SMNVEV (reference sequence).

The gene calls are TRBV18 and TRBJ2-7; D ambiguous. V lost 3 bases, J lost 0 bases, and 15 bases lay in between. Germline CDR1 KGHSH, CDR2 LQKENI. This CDR3 has 16 residues. CDR3 region: CASSPPLLTSSYEQYF. CDR3 nucleotide sequence: TGTGCCAGCTCACCCCCGCTCCTAACCTCCTCCTACGAGCAGTACTTC.

The chain links TRBV3-1 (or the pseudogene TRBV3-2) to TRBJ2-5, with 9 nucleotides matching TRBD1. The CDR3 spans 14 residues. V shed 1 base and J 5 bases; nucleotides not matched to a gene: 2. Germline CDR1 and CDR2: LGHDT and YNNKEL (reference sequence). The CDR3 is CASSQVTGGETQYF. As DNA, the CDR3 is TGTGCCAGCAGCCAAGTCACAGGGGGCGAGACCCAGTACTTC.

The chain employs TRBV25-1 and TRBJ1-4; 10 bases align to TRBD1. The J segment lost 2 bases and the V segment lost 3 bases, leaving 9 bases of the junction unmatched. CDR3 size: 18 residues. The germline V gene encodes CDR1 MGHDK and CDR2 SYGVNS. The CDR3 spells CASSEARGQGRTNEKLFF. The CDR3 DNA reads as TGTGCCAGCAGTGAGGCCCGGGGACAGGGGAGGACTAATGAAAAACTGTTTTTT.

The CDR3 loop is CASSLLASASSGANVLTF. CDR3 DNA: TGCGCCAGCAGCTTATTAGCGTCAGCCAGCTCTGGGGCCAACGTCCTGACTTTC. The rearrangement links TRBV5-1 to TRBJ2-6; maybe TRBD2 (5 bases). Trimming shortened V by 2 bases and J by 0 bases, and 15 bases separated the two germline ends. Germline V CDR1 and CDR2: SGHRS, YFSETQ. This CDR3 contains 18 residues.